This is a list of T cell receptor beta chains from one sample in a study of CD8+ T cells in alopecia areata. Libraries were prepared by immunoSEQ multiplex PCR; TCRdb keeps only in-frame clonotypes and omits some of them. This sample carries 93,000 or so clones, about nine tenths of them seen once, and the ten largest clones take around 10%. The sequencing used CD8+ T cells sorted from blood, collected at approximately week 30, from a patient treated with tofacitinib. The receptor source for this set is a human donor with alopecia areata. CDR3s leave out the opening cysteine and the closing phenylalanine or tryptophan. The D gene is left open where the match is weak.

V	J	D	CDR3
TRBV7-9	TRBJ2-1	.	ASSHERYNEQF
TRBV19	TRBJ2-5	TRBD1	ASSTHRGLEGETQY
TRBV9	TRBJ2-7	.	ASSVVTFGEQY
TRBV6-6	TRBJ2-1	.	ASSYSVSYNEQF
TRBV29-1	TRBJ1-2	TRBD1	SVELWQGDYGYT
TRBV27	TRBJ2-3	.	ASTASSDTQY
TRBV27	TRBJ1-2	TRBD1	ASTPTGGQGYT
TRBV5-4	TRBJ2-7	TRBD1	ASSLTGTGSYEQY
TRBV5-4	TRBJ2-3	.	ASSLRGGLTDTQY
TRBV27	TRBJ2-7	.	ASSDNAYEQY
TRBV7-6	TRBJ2-7	.	ASTISPGSYEQY
TRBV30	TRBJ2-7	TRBD1	AWSPWDRVPYEQY
TRBV6-1	TRBJ2-3	.	ASSLSRDTTDTQY
TRBV2	TRBJ2-1	.	ASSDSSANPLGEQF
TRBV9	TRBJ1-2	.	ASSEPGGVFYGYT
TRBV13	TRBJ1-4	.	ASSLGSGRNEKLF
TRBV9	TRBJ2-1	.	ASSPAPSAYNEQF
TRBV19	TRBJ1-1	TRBD1	ASSIDRENGAF
TRBV7-9	TRBJ1-5	.	ASSPQALNQPQH
TRBV27	TRBJ2-7	TRBD1	ASSLGTGVHEQY
TRBV6-6	TRBJ1-1	.	ASSYEVGNSEVEAF
TRBV25-1	TRBJ2-1	TRBD2	ASLAGGGPNEQF
TRBV15	TRBJ1-1	TRBD1	ATSRDRGLNTEAF
TRBV4-1	TRBJ1-2	.	ASSQGSSGYT
TRBV29-1	TRBJ2-2	.	SGNGELF
TRBV7-9	TRBJ2-1	.	ASSRHGEDEQF
TRBV5-1	TRBJ1-2	TRBD1	ASTSGQGADGYT
TRBV29-1	TRBJ2-3	.	SGETGPDTQY
TRBV11-2	TRBJ2-6	.	ASSLISGANVLT